Listed below are T cell receptor beta chains from one sample, sequenced in a study of cytomegalovirus exposure and HLA in healthy donors. The data were produced by immunoSEQ multiplex PCR, yet TCRdb's version contains in-frame clones alone and is incomplete. The sample comprises over 100,000 clones, approximately 82% of which are singletons, and approximately 1.4% rests with the top ten. Sequenced sample: PBMCs. All receptors derive from a female donor in good health and CMV-seronegative. CDR3s include the opening cysteine and the closing phenylalanine or tryptophan. A D gene is named only where the DNA matches it firmly. Where a row states a size, it is once, few, many or the class of an expanded clone; other rows omit it.

D,J,size,V,DNA,CDR3
.,TRBJ2-1,.,TRBV18,TGTGCCAGCTCACCAGGAAGGGGCGACTACAATGAGCAGTTCTTC,CASSPGRGDYNEQFF
TRBD1,TRBJ2-2,few,TRBV11-3,TGTGCCAGCAGCTTAGGGGGACAGGGAAGCACCGGGGAGCTGTTTTTT,CASSLGGQGSTGELFF
.,TRBJ1-2,.,TRBV4-3,TGCGCCAGCAGCCAAGACAGGGACTATGGCTACACCTTC,CASSQDRDYGYTF
TRBD1,TRBJ2-7,once,TRBV6-5,TGCGCCAGCAGTCCCCCGGGACAGGCTGGGGGAGAGCAGTACTTC,CASSPPGQAGGEQYF
.,TRBJ1-2,.,TRBV5-4,TGTGCCAGCAGCTTGGAGCCAGGGCGTCTCTATGGCTACACCTTC,CASSLEPGRLYGYTF
.,TRBJ2-5,.,TRBV7-7,TGTGCCAGCAGCTACCTCCCAGGGGAAGAGACCCAGTACTTC,CASSYLPGEETQYF
TRBD2,TRBJ2-5,.,TRBV19,TGTGCCAGTAGTATCCCTAGCGGGAGTGGGGAGACCCAGTACTTC,CASSIPSGSGETQYF
.,TRBJ2-7,.,TRBV7-8,TGTGCCAGCAGCATGGAGACTTTAACCTACGAGCAGTACTTC,CASSMETLTYEQYF
TRBD2,TRBJ2-3,.,TRBV7-8,TGTGCCAGCAGCATCCGGACTAGCGTAAATACGCAGTATTTT,CASSIRTSVNTQYF
.,TRBJ2-5,.,TRBV11-1,TGTGCCAGCAGCTTACTAGAGGAGTGGGAGACCCAGTACTTC,CASSLLEEWETQYF
.,TRBJ1-2,.,TRBV18,TGTGCCAGCTCACCACTACCAGATAACTATGGCTACACCTTC,CASSPLPDNYGYTF
.,TRBJ2-3,.,TRBV30,TGTGCCTGGAGTCGGGACAACACAGATACGCAGTATTTT,CAWSRDNTDTQYF
.,TRBJ1-2,.,TRBV9,TGTGCCAGCAGCGTAGCCGGGAGTGGGAGGGGAGGCTACACCTTC,CASSVAGSGRGGYTF
.,TRBJ2-1,.,TRBV25-1,TGTGCCAGCACCATAGCGGAGGACTCCTACAATGAGCAGTTCTTC,CASTIAEDSYNEQFF
TRBD2,TRBJ2-7,few,TRBV6-5,TGTGCCAGCAGTTTAAAGCGGGAGCCCACCTACGAGCAGTACTTC,CASSLKREPTYEQYF
.,TRBJ1-1,.,TRBV5-4,TGTGCCAGCAGCTTTGTCGCCGGGAACACTGAAGCTTTCTTT,CASSFVAGNTEAFF
.,TRBJ2-1,.,TRBV6-5,TGTGCCAGCAGTCCGACTAGTGGCCCCTACAATGAGCAGTTCTTC,CASSPTSGPYNEQFF
.,TRBJ1-4,.,TRBV11-2,TGTGCCAGCAGCTTAGGGGAGGGACACGAAAAACTGTTTTTT,CASSLGEGHEKLFF
.,TRBJ1-2,few,TRBV28,TGTGCCAGCAGTTTACCCCAGTGGGGAGGAGGCTACACCTTC,CASSLPQWGGGYTF
TRBD2,TRBJ2-3,.,TRBV28,TGTGCCAGCAGTTTAATTGCGGGAGGGCCGGCAGATACGCAGTATTTT,CASSLIAGGPADTQYF
.,TRBJ1-2,.,TRBV19,TGTGCCAGTAGTCCATCGACTAATCGCTACACCTTC,CASSPSTNRYTF
TRBD2,TRBJ2-1,.,TRBV4-2,TGTGCCAGCCTTCGGGGGGGAGGGGACAATGAGCAGTTCTTC,CASLRGGGDNEQFF
TRBD2,TRBJ2-7,.,TRBV30,TGTGCCTGGAGTATGGCGGGAGCGAACGAGCAGTACTTC,CAWSMAGANEQYF
TRBD1,TRBJ2-1,few,TRBV18,TGTGCCAGCTCACCGGGACAGATTAACAATGAGCAGTTCTTC,CASSPGQINNEQFF
TRBD2,TRBJ2-7,.,TRBV6-5,TGTGCCAGCAGTCGGACTAGCGGGAGAGGCTACGAGCAGTACTTC,CASSRTSGRGYEQYF
TRBD1,TRBJ2-1,.,TRBV25-1,TGTGCCAGCAGTGGGACAGGCCTCAATGAGCAGTTCTTC,CASSGTGLNEQFF